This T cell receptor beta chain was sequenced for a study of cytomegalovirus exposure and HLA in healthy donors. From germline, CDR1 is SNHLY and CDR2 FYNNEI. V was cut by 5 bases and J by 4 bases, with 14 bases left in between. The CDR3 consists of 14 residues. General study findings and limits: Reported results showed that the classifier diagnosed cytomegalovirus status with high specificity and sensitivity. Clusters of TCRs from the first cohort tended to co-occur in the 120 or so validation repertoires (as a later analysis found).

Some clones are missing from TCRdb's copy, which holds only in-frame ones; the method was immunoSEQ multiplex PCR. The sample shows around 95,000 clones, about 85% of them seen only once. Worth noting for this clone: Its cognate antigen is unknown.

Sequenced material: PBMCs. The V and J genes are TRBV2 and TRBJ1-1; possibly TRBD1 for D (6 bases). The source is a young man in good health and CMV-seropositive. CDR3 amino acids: CASSRNRVGTEAFF. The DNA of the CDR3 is TGTGCCAGCAGTAGGAACAGGGTGGGCACTGAAGCTTTCTTT.